These T cell receptor beta chains were read from a single sample in a study of CD8 T cells in Susac syndrome. TCRdb called the immunoSEQ multiplex PCR reads again in MiXCR, with one record for every CDR3 protein. This table holds under 95,000 distinct CDR3 sequences, about 95% found once. The sample was CD4+ T cells from PBMCs. These receptors came from a human donor with Susac syndrome. The CDR3 runs from the conserved cysteine through the conserved F or W. The order of the fields is D gene, V gene, J gene, CDR3 length, clone size, CDR3 DNA, CDR3 protein. A D gene is named only where the DNA matches it firmly. Size values are once, few and many counts, or a class for expanded clones, and some rows have none.

D gene: .; V gene: TRBV30; J gene: TRBJ1-2; CDR3 length: 13; clone size: .; CDR3 DNA: TGTGCCTGGCGATCGGAGGGAGGGGGTGGCTACACCTTC; CDR3 protein: CAWRSEGGGGYTF
D gene: TRBD1; V gene: TRBV28; J gene: TRBJ2-5; CDR3 length: 14; clone size: .; CDR3 DNA: TGTGCCAGCAAGACAGGGGAGGTGTTAGAGACCCAGTACTTC; CDR3 protein: CASKTGEVLETQYF
D gene: .; V gene: TRBV29-1; J gene: TRBJ2-7; CDR3 length: 18; clone size: .; CDR3 DNA: TGCAGCGGAATAGGGACGGCCGGTGAGGGGATGCGAGGAATGGAGCAGTACTTC; CDR3 protein: CSGIGTAGEGMRGMEQYF
D gene: TRBD1; V gene: TRBV30; J gene: TRBJ1-1; CDR3 length: 14; clone size: .; CDR3 DNA: TGTGCCTGGAGGGGGGACAGGCTATTGACTGAAGCTTTCTTT; CDR3 protein: CAWRGDRLLTEAFF
D gene: .; V gene: TRBV7-6; J gene: TRBJ2-5; CDR3 length: 15; clone size: .; CDR3 DNA: TGTGCCAGCAGCTCCCCTAGGGGAGAGCAAGAGACCCAGTACTTC; CDR3 protein: CASSSPRGEQETQYF
D gene: .; V gene: TRBV20-1; J gene: TRBJ2-2; CDR3 length: 11; clone size: .; CDR3 DNA: TGCAGTGCTACCCGCACCGGGGAGCTGTTTTTT; CDR3 protein: CSATRTGELFF
D gene: .; V gene: TRBV4-3; J gene: TRBJ1-1; CDR3 length: 13; clone size: once; CDR3 DNA: TGCGCCAGCAGCCAAGTCCCAGGGTCTGAAGCTTTCTTT; CDR3 protein: CASSQVPGSEAFF
D gene: TRBD1; V gene: TRBV24-1; J gene: TRBJ2-5; CDR3 length: 17; clone size: .; CDR3 DNA: TGTGCCACCAGTGATGCCCGGGACAGGGGGCGACAAGAGACCCAGTACTTC; CDR3 protein: CATSDARDRGRQETQYF
D gene: TRBD2; V gene: TRBV5-4; J gene: TRBJ2-3; CDR3 length: 16; clone size: .; CDR3 DNA: TGTGCCAGCAGCAAGCCGGGACTACTTATCACAGATACGCAGTATTTT; CDR3 protein: CASSKPGLLITDTQYF
D gene: TRBD1; V gene: TRBV29-1; J gene: TRBJ2-5; CDR3 length: 13; clone size: .; CDR3 DNA: TGCAGCGTTGATAAGGGGGCAGGCGAGACCCAGTACTTC; CDR3 protein: CSVDKGAGETQYF
D gene: .; V gene: TRBV30; J gene: TRBJ2-5; CDR3 length: 15; clone size: few; CDR3 DNA: TGTGCCTGGAGGCGGGCCCTCGTCGGTCGGGAGACCCAGTACTTC; CDR3 protein: CAWRRALVGRETQYF
D gene: TRBD1; V gene: TRBV9; J gene: TRBJ2-2; CDR3 length: 17; clone size: .; CDR3 DNA: TGTGCCAGCAGCGCGCCAGGACAGGGGGCCGACACCGGGGAGCTGTTTTTT; CDR3 protein: CASSAPGQGADTGELFF
D gene: TRBD1; V gene: TRBV30; J gene: TRBJ1-2; CDR3 length: 15; clone size: .; CDR3 DNA: TGTGCCTGGAGTGGAGACAGGGGGCATGGCTATGGCTACACCTTC; CDR3 protein: CAWSGDRGHGYGYTF
D gene: .; V gene: TRBV24-1; J gene: TRBJ1-2; CDR3 length: 13; clone size: .; CDR3 DNA: TGTGCCACCAGTGAAGGACAGAACTATGGCTACACCTTC; CDR3 protein: CATSEGQNYGYTF
D gene: TRBD2; V gene: TRBV2; J gene: TRBJ2-1; CDR3 length: 20; clone size: once; CDR3 DNA: TGTGCCAGCAGTCACGGGGAGCGGGGGGGCCTAATAGGGTCCTACAATGAGCAGTTCTTC; CDR3 protein: CASSHGERGGLIGSYNEQFF
D gene: .; V gene: TRBV5-6; J gene: TRBJ1-1; CDR3 length: 16; clone size: .; CDR3 DNA: TGTGCCAGCAGCATAAGTGGAAATGGGGGCAGGTTCCAAGCTTTCTTT; CDR3 protein: CASSISGNGGRFQAFF
D gene: .; V gene: TRBV29-1; J gene: TRBJ2-2; CDR3 length: 16; clone size: .; CDR3 DNA: TGCAGCGTTGAAGATCAGCCGTTTAGGGACACCGGGGAGCTGTTTTTT; CDR3 protein: CSVEDQPFRDTGELFF
D gene: TRBD1; V gene: TRBV7-9; J gene: TRBJ2-1; CDR3 length: 16; clone size: .; CDR3 DNA: TGTGCCAGCAGTGGGACAGAACGGAGCTCCTACAATGAGCAGTTCTTC; CDR3 protein: CASSGTERSSYNEQFF
D gene: .; V gene: TRBV7-2; J gene: TRBJ1-2; CDR3 length: 13; clone size: once; CDR3 DNA: TGTGCCAGCAGCGCCGGGGTTCAGCGGGGCTACACCTTC; CDR3 protein: CASSAGVQRGYTF
D gene: .; V gene: TRBV11-3; J gene: TRBJ1-1; CDR3 length: 13; clone size: .; CDR3 DNA: TGTGCCAGCAGCTCTCAGGGAGAGGGTGAAGCTTTCTTT; CDR3 protein: CASSSQGEGEAFF
D gene: .; V gene: TRBV18; J gene: TRBJ2-3; CDR3 length: 16; clone size: once; CDR3 DNA: TGTGCCAGCTCACCAATCAGGGGGGGCAACACAGATACGCAGTATTTT; CDR3 protein: CASSPIRGGNTDTQYF
D gene: .; V gene: TRBV30; J gene: TRBJ1-6; CDR3 length: 12; clone size: .; CDR3 DNA: TGTGCCTGGAGTGTTTTGCGGACGCCCCTCCACTTT; CDR3 protein: CAWSVLRTPLHF
D gene: .; V gene: TRBV20-1; J gene: TRBJ2-7; CDR3 length: 11; clone size: .; CDR3 DNA: TGCAGTGCTCCGGACCGCTACGAGCAGTACTTC; CDR3 protein: CSAPDRYEQYF
D gene: .; V gene: TRBV3-1; J gene: TRBJ2-2; CDR3 length: 15; clone size: .; CDR3 DNA: TGTGCCAGCAGCCAGACTAGGGTCGGGGTCCGGGAGCTGTTTTTT; CDR3 protein: CASSQTRVGVRELFF
D gene: .; V gene: TRBV9; J gene: TRBJ1-5; CDR3 length: 15; clone size: .; CDR3 DNA: TGTGCCAGCAGCGTAGATGGAGGGGCTACGGGGGCCCAGCATTTT; CDR3 protein: CASSVDGGATGAQHF
D gene: .; V gene: TRBV19; J gene: TRBJ2-7; CDR3 length: 15; clone size: .; CDR3 DNA: TGTGCCAGTAGCCCAGGGGGGGCTGTGGCCTACGAGCAGTACTTC; CDR3 protein: CASSPGGAVAYEQYF
D gene: TRBD2; V gene: TRBV11-2; J gene: TRBJ2-1; CDR3 length: 19; clone size: .; CDR3 DNA: TGTGCCAGCAGCCGGTCAGCCGGGACTAGCGTAAGCTCCTACAATGAGCAGTTCTTC; CDR3 protein: CASSRSAGTSVSSYNEQFF